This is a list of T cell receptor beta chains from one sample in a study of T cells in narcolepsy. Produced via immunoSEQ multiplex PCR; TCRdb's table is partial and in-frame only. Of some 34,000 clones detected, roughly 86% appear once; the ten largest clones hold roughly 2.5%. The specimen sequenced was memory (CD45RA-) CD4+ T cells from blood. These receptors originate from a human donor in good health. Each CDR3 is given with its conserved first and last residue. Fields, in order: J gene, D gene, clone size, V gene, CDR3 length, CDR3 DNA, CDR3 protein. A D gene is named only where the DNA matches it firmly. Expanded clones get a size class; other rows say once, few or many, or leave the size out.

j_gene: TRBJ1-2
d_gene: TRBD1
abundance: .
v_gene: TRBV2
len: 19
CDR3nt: TGTGCCAGCGGAGGGGGGACAGCCGGAGAAGCTCTAGGCGGCTATGGCTACACCTTC
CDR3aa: CASGGGTAGEALGGYGYTF

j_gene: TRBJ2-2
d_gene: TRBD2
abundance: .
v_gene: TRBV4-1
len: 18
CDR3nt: TGCGCCAGCAGCCAAGATGGGACTAGCGGAGCCAACACCGGGGAGCTGTTTTTT
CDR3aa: CASSQDGTSGANTGELFF

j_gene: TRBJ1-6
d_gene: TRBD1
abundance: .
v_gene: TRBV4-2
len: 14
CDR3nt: TGTGCCAGCAGCCAAGTCCAGGGGGGTTCACCCCTCCACTTT
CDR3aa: CASSQVQGGSPLHF

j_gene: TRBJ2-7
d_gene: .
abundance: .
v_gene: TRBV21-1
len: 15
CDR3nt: TGTGCCAGCAGCAAAAGGGGAGACAGACTCTACGAGCAGTACTTC
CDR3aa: CASSKRGDRLYEQYF

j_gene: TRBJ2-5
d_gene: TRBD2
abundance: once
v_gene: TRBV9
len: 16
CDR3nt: TGTGCCAGCAGCGTAGGTGGCGGGGGAGCCGTAGAGACCCAGTACTTC
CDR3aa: CASSVGGGGAVETQYF

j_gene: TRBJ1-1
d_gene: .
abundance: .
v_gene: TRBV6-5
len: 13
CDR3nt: TGTGCCAGCAGCGGGCCTATGAACACTGAAGCTTTCTTT
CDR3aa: CASSGPMNTEAFF

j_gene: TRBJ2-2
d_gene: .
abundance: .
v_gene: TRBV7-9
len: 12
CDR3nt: TGTGCCAGCAGCTTAAACACCGGGGAGCTGTTTTTT
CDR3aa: CASSLNTGELFF

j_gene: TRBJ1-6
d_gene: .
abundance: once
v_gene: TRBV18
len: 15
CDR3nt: TGTGCCAGCTCACCGGCGACAACGACTAATTCACCCCTCCACTTT
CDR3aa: CASSPATTTNSPLHF

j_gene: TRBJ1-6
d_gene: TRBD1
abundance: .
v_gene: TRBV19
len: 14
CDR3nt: TGTGCCAGTATCGACAGGGCAAATAATTCACCCCTCCACTTT
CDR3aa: CASIDRANNSPLHF

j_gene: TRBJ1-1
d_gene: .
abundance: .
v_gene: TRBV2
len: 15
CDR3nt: TGTGCCACGAAGGAGAAGTGGAGTCGGGACACTGAAGCTTTCTTT
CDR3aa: CATKEKWSRDTEAFF

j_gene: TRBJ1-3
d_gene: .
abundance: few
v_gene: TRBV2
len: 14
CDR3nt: TGTGCCAGCAGTGGGCGAGTCTCTGGAAACACCATATATTTT
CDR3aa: CASSGRVSGNTIYF

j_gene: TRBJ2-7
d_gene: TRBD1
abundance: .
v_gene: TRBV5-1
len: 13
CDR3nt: TGCGCCAGCAGCCCGGGACAGCCCTACGAGCAGTACTTC
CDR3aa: CASSPGQPYEQYF

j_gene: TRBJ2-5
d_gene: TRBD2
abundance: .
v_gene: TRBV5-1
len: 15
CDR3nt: TGCGCCAGCAGGGGGACTAGCGGGGTCTCGGAGACCCAGTACTTC
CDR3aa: CASRGTSGVSETQYF

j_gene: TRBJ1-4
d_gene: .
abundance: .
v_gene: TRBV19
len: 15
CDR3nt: TGTGCCAGTAGTATAGCCCCAGGGCTGCGAGAAAAACTGTTTTTT
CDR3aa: CASSIAPGLREKLFF

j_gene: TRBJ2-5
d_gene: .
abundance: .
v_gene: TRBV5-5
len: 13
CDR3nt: TGTGCCAGCAGCCCCGACAACCAAGAGACCCAGTACTTC
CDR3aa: CASSPDNQETQYF

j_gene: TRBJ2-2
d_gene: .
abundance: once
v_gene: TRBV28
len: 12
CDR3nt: TGTGCCAGCGTAGAAAACACCGGGGAGCTGTTTTTT
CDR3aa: CASVENTGELFF

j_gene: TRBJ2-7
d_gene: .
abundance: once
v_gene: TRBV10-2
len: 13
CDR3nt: TGCGCCAGCATGAAGGGCCTAGCATACGAGCAGTACTTC
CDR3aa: CASMKGLAYEQYF

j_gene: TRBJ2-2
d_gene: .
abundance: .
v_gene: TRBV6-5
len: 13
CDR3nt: TGTGCCAGCAGTTTGGGAGTTCGCGGGGAGCTGTTTTTT
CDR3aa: CASSLGVRGELFF

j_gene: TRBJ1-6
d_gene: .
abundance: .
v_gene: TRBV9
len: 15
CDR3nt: TGTGCCAGCAGCGTCTCTGACAGTTATAATTCACCCCTCCACTTT
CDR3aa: CASSVSDSYNSPLHF

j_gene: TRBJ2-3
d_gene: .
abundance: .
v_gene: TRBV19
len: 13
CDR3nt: TGTGCCAGTAGTACGGGACTTGCAGATACGCAGTATTTT
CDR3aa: CASSTGLADTQYF

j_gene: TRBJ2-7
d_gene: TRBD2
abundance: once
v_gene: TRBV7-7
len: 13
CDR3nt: TGTGCTAGCAGCTTGGGGGGGGACTACGAGCAGTACTTC
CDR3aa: CASSLGGDYEQYF

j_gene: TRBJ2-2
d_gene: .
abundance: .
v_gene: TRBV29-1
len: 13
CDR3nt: TGCAGCGTTGTTCGGGGCGGCACCGGGGAGCTGTTTTTT
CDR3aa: CSVVRGGTGELFF

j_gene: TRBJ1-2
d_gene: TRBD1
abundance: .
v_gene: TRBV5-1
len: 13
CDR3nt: TGCGCCAGCAGCGCGGGACAGGGCGTAGGCTACACCTTC
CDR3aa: CASSAGQGVGYTF

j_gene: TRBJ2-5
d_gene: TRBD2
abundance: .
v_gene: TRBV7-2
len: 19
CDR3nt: TGTGCCAGCAGCCCCAAATGGTTTCTGACTAGCGGGACACAAGAGACCCAGTACTTC
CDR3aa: CASSPKWFLTSGTQETQYF